A selection of T cell receptor beta chains follows, all from one sample in a study of beta chain features in type 1 diabetes. TCRdb keeps only in-frame clones here, not all; method: immunoSEQ multiplex PCR. Seen here are hundreds of thousands of clones, 11% to 15% observed once, and the top ten hold 0.035% to 0.045%. Material: naive CD4+ T cells from blood. These receptors were taken from a man aged 18-30 years with type 1 diabetes. CDR3s include the opening cysteine and the closing phenylalanine or tryptophan. Each record gives: D gene, V gene, J gene, clone size, CDR3 DNA, CDR3 protein. A D gene is named only where the DNA matches it firmly. Clone size is given for some rows only: seen once, a few or many times, or a class if the clone is expanded.

>.|TRBV19|TRBJ1-4|.
TGTGCCAGTAGTACTACAGCTGCAACTAATGAAAAACTGTTTTTT
CASSTTAATNEKLFF
>.|TRBV4-3|TRBJ2-7|.
TGCGCCAGCAGCCAAGACAGGGGAGGGACCTACGAGCAGTACTTC
CASSQDRGGTYEQYF
>.|TRBV18|TRBJ1-5|.
TGTGCCAGCTCAACCGACGGGTATAGCAATCAGCCCCAGCATTTT
CASSTDGYSNQPQHF
>TRBD2|TRBV30|TRBJ2-7|few
TGTGCCTGTCGACTAGCAGGCCGTTACGAGCAGTACTTC
CACRLAGRYEQYF
>.|TRBV7-9|TRBJ1-2|.
TGTGCCAGCAGCCCCGGTGACTACGGCTACACCTTC
CASSPGDYGYTF
>TRBD2|TRBV5-6|TRBJ2-3|few
TGTGCCAGCAGCCAGATGGGACTAGCGGGGTCAGGGACAGATACGCAGTATTTT
CASSQMGLAGSGTDTQYF
>.|TRBV7-2|TRBJ2-3|.
TGTGCCAGCAGCTCCACACAGGGTTCAGATACGCAGTATTTT
CASSSTQGSDTQYF
>TRBD2|TRBV18|TRBJ2-1|few
TGTGCCAGCTCACAATACTCCGGGACTAGCGCGTTGAATGAGCAGTTCTTC
CASSQYSGTSALNEQFF
>TRBD2|TRBV14|TRBJ2-1|few
TGTGCCAGCAGCCAACGGACTAGCGGGGGGCCAGGCTCCTACAATGAGCAGTTCTTC
CASSQRTSGGPGSYNEQFF
>.|TRBV5-1|TRBJ2-7|few
TGCGCCAGCAGCCAGCCGGGATCCCACGACGAGCAGTACTTC
CASSQPGSHDEQYF
>.|TRBV30|TRBJ2-4|.
TGTGCCTGGAGTGTTTTGAACATTCAGTACTTC
CAWSVLNIQYF
>TRBD2|TRBV4-3|TRBJ2-3|few
TGCGCCAGCAGCCAAAGGGCGGGGGGCCCCACAGATACGCAGTATTTT
CASSQRAGGPTDTQYF
>TRBD1|TRBV5-1|TRBJ2-1|.
TGCGCCAGCAGCTCCGGGACAGGGTACAATGAGCAGTTCTTC
CASSSGTGYNEQFF
>TRBD2|TRBV6-1|TRBJ2-1|.
TGTGCCAGCAGTGAAGCGCTGGGCGGGAGATCCTACAATGAGCAGTTCTTC
CASSEALGGRSYNEQFF
>.|TRBV4-2|TRBJ2-7|few
TGTGCCAGCAGCCCACTACACTTCAGGGCGGACGAGCAGTACTTC
CASSPLHFRADEQYF
>.|TRBV27|TRBJ2-3|few
TGTGCCAGCAGTCACAGACCCACAGATACGCAGTATTTT
CASSHRPTDTQYF
>.|TRBV28|TRBJ2-1|few
TGTGCCAGCAGTTCACCCCACCGCGGGAATGAGCAGTTCTTC
CASSSPHRGNEQFF
>.|TRBV7-2|TRBJ2-5|few
TGTGCCAGCAGCTTAGGAGGGACTGGGATGTTCACGGAGACCCAGTACTTC
CASSLGGTGMFTETQYF
>TRBD2|TRBV7-2|TRBJ2-7|.
TGTGCCAGCAGCTTTGTAGCGGGAGGGCCGGACGAGCAGTACTTC
CASSFVAGGPDEQYF
>TRBD1|TRBV30|TRBJ2-6|.
TGTGCCTGGAGTGCAGGACAGGGGGAGGCTGGGGCCAACGTCCTGACTTTC
CAWSAGQGEAGANVLTF
>.|TRBV30|TRBJ1-1|.
TGTGCCTGGAGTGTCGGGAGTCTTTGGGTGACTGAAGCTTTCTTT
CAWSVGSLWVTEAFF
>.|TRBV14|TRBJ1-2|.
TGTGCCAGCAGCCGAACTGTGGGCCTTTCATTTGGCTACACCTTC
CASSRTVGLSFGYTF
>.|TRBV7-2|TRBJ1-5|.
TGTGCCAGCAGCTCGGGGCCTAACCTTAGCAATCAGCCCCAGCATTTT
CASSSGPNLSNQPQHF
>.|TRBV29-1|TRBJ1-3|few
TGCAGCGTTGGTAGGGGAAACACCATATATTTT
CSVGRGNTIYF
>.|TRBV15|TRBJ1-6|once
TGTGCCACCAGCAGAGGGGGTGGGGATTCACCCCTCCACTTT
CATSRGGGDSPLHF
>.|TRBV18|TRBJ1-1|.
TGTGCCAGCTCACCATCCTACACTGAAGCTTTCTTT
CASSPSYTEAFF
>.|TRBV18|TRBJ1-5|few
TGTGCCAGCTCACCAAGTGAGGGTAACAATCAGCCCCAGCATTTT
CASSPSEGNNQPQHF
>.|TRBV7-9|TRBJ2-3|.
TGTGCCAGCAGCTTAGCCCCGCCGGGGGAGCAGTATTTT
CASSLAPPGEQYF
>.|TRBV2|TRBJ2-2|.
TGTGCCAGCAGTGAACAGTATCTCGGGGAGCTGTTTTTT
CASSEQYLGELFF
>.|TRBV29-1|TRBJ2-7|few
TGCAGCGTTCGAACCGGGACTGGGGACTACGAGCAGTACTTC
CSVRTGTGDYEQYF
>TRBD1|TRBV30|TRBJ1-5|few
TGTGCCTGGGGACAGGAGTATAGCAATCAGCCCCAGCATTTT
CAWGQEYSNQPQHF
>.|TRBV30|TRBJ1-3|.
TGTGCCTGGAGTGCTGGGTCTGGAAACACCATATATTTT
CAWSAGSGNTIYF
>.|TRBV7-9|TRBJ1-3|.
TGTGCCAGCAGCCCTGGAAACACCATATATTTT
CASSPGNTIYF
>TRBD1|TRBV5-4|TRBJ2-7|few
TGTGCCAGCAGCTTGCCAGGGGGCTCCTACGAGCAGTACTTC
CASSLPGGSYEQYF
>TRBD1|TRBV5-1|TRBJ2-7|few
TGCGCCAGCAGCTTGGATGGGCAGGGGGCCTACGAGCAGTACTTC
CASSLDGQGAYEQYF